This T cell receptor (beta chain) was obtained from a study of CD8 T cells in Susac syndrome. Study-wide points: As the study acknowledged, the number of individuals in its TCR sequencing and HLA analysis was relatively small.

Germline V lookup: CDR1 MGHRA, CDR2 YSYEKL. Trimming at V came to 0 bases and at J to 4 bases, leaving 9 bases not matched to a gene. There are 17 residues in the CDR3. Details on this clonotype: Its antigen remains unidentified.

Sequencing of TCR beta covered CD8+ and CD4+ T cells obtained from blood. Treatment-naive patients with stable or active relapsing-remitting disease were the multiple sclerosis controls. cDNA came from roughly 0.47 to 1 ug RNA primed by random hexamers. A multiplex approach, immunoSEQ multiplex PCR, amplified TCR beta CDR3 across 54 Vbeta and 13 Jbeta. MiXCR was run by TCRdb on the immunoSEQ multiplex PCR reads, yielding one entry per CDR3 protein. The table has roughly 140,000 distinct CDR3 sequences, over 95% seen once. This TCR was recovered from a human donor with multiple sclerosis. The sequenced sample consisted of CD8+ T cells from PBMCs. The gene calls are TRBV4-1 and TRBJ2-5; the match to TRBD2 covers 9 bases. The CDR3 nucleotides read TGCGCCAGCAGCCAAGATCGCTGGAGGCGGGGGGGAGAGACCCAGTACTTC. Translated: CASSQDRWRRGGETQYF.